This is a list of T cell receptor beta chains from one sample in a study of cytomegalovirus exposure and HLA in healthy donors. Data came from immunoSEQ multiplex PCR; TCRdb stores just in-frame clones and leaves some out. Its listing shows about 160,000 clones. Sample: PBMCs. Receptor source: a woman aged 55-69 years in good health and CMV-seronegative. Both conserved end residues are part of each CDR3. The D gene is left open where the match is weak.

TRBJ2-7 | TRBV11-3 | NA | CASSLDVHSYEQYF | TGTGCCAGCAGCTTAGATGTCCACTCCTACGAGCAGTACTTC
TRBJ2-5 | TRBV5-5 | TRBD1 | CASSFRQGVGSWTQYF | TGTGCCAGCAGCTTTAGGCAGGGGGTGGGCTCGTGGACCCAGTACTTC
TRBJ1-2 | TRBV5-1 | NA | CASSPATGDYGYTF | TGCGCCAGCAGCCCAGCCACAGGAGACTATGGCTACACCTTC
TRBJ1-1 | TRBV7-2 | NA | CASSYQSGFEAFF | TGTGCCAGCAGCTATCAATCGGGTTTCGAAGCTTTCTTT
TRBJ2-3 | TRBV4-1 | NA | CASSQDKVRRVTDTAQYF | TGCGCCAGCAGCCAAGATAAGGTTAGGCGGGTCACGGATACGGCGCAGTATTTT
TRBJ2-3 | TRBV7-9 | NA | CASSLDQGIVQYF | TGTGCCAGCAGCTTAGATCAGGGAATTGTGCAGTATTTT
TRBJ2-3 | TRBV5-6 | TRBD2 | CASSSLIITSGGTDTQYF | TGTGCCAGCAGCTCGTTAATCATTACTAGCGGGGGAACAGATACGCAGTATTTT
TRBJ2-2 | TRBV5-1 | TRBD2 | CASSSGLAGLGAGELFF | TGCGCCAGCAGCTCGGGACTAGCGGGCCTTGGGGCCGGGGAGCTGTTTTTT
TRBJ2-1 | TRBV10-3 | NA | CAINPGVRGRQFF | TGTGCCATAAACCCCGGGGTCCGTGGGCGTCAGTTCTTC
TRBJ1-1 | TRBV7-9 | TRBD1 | CASSFTGGTEAFF | TGTGCCAGCAGCTTCACAGGGGGCACTGAAGCTTTCTTT
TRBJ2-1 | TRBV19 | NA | CASNRDNEQFF | TGTGCCAGTAACAGGGATAATGAGCAGTTCTTC
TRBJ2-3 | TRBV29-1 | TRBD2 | CSVGLAGGADTQYF | TGCAGCGTTGGCCTAGCGGGGGGGGCAGATACGCAGTATTTT
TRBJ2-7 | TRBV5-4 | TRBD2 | CASSSPEFIAGGPYEQYF | TGTGCCAGCAGCTCCCCCGAATTTATAGCGGGGGGGCCCTACGAGCAGTACTTC
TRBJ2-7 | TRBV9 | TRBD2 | CASSGPGTNSYEQYF | TGTGCCAGCAGCGGACCCGGGACTAACTCCTACGAGCAGTACTTC
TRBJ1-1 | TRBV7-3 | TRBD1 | CASSEPRDRPTEAFF | TGTGCCAGCAGCGAGCCCCGGGACAGGCCCACTGAAGCTTTCTTT
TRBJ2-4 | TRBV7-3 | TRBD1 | CASSLTGTGLAKNIQYF | TGTGCCAGCAGCTTAACAGGGACAGGGTTGGCCAAAAACATTCAGTACTTC